A selection of T cell receptor beta chains follows, all from one sample in a study of neurological immune-mediated disorders. TCRdb processed the 5' RACE reads anew with MiXCR; each CDR3 protein has one entry. The table lists around 130,000 distinct CDR3 sequences, roughly 3.2% of them singletons, with over 1% in the top ten. Sequencing input: PBMCs. The source of these receptors is a woman aged 30 to 39 with multiple sclerosis. Both conserved end residues are part of each CDR3. The D gene is left open where the match is weak. Clone size, where shown, is once, few, many, or a class for clones that have expanded.

V	J	size	D	DNA	CDR3
TRBV7-2	TRBJ2-6	.	.	TGTGCCAGCAGCTTGGAAGGGGCCAACGTCCTGACTTTC	CASSLEGANVLTF
TRBV20-1	TRBJ2-1	many	.	TGCAGTGCTGACCCCCACGGACCCGGGGGCAATGAGCAGTTCTTC	CSADPHGPGGNEQFF
TRBV11-2	TRBJ2-7	many	.	TGTGCCAGCAGCTTCGAAACCGACAGGACCTACGAGCAGTACTTC	CASSFETDRTYEQYF
TRBV30	TRBJ2-5	many	.	TGTGCCTGGGGGGAGACGCGAAGGACCCAGTACTTC	CAWGETRRTQYF
TRBV11-2	TRBJ2-7	many	.	TGTGCCAGCAGCTTAAGCCGGGCCAGCAGCTCCTACGAGCAGTACTTC	CASSLSRASSSYEQYF
TRBV5-6	TRBJ2-1	many	.	TGTGCCAGCAGCTTCGGACAGAGCTCCTACAATGAGCAGTTCTTC	CASSFGQSSYNEQFF
TRBV6-5	TRBJ2-7	many	.	TGTGCCAGCAGTTACTCCAACGAAGTAGTATACGAGCAGTACTTC	CASSYSNEVVYEQYF
TRBV6-5	TRBJ1-3	many	.	TGTGCCAGCAGTTTAATGTCCAGAACCTCTGGAAACACCATATATTTT	CASSLMSRTSGNTIYF
TRBV25-1	TRBJ1-1	few	TRBD1	TGTGCCAGCAGTGAATATCCAGGGGGCACTGAAGCTTTCTTT	CASSEYPGGTEAFF
TRBV6-2/TRBV6-3	TRBJ2-1	many	.	TGTGCCAGCAGATCTCTTTACGGACAGGGGATAGCGGGAGGACTCAATGAGCAGTTCTTC	CASRSLYGQGIAGGLNEQFF
TRBV5-1	TRBJ2-1	many	.	TGCGCCAGCACCCCTACGTCGGGGGACTACAATGAGCAGTTCTTC	CASTPTSGDYNEQFF
TRBV7-8	TRBJ1-1	many	.	TGTGCCAGCAGCGTGAACACTGAAGCTTTCTTT	CASSVNTEAFF
TRBV7-9	TRBJ1-2	many	.	TGTGCCAGCAGTATGGGACCGCCCTATGGCTACACCTTC	CASSMGPPYGYTF
TRBV20-1	TRBJ2-7	many	TRBD2	TGCAGTGCTGGACTAGTCGGTAGCCAAAACGAGCAGTACTTC	CSAGLVGSQNEQYF
TRBV19	TRBJ2-3	many	TRBD1	TGTGCCACCGCCGACAGGGGTGTTAATACGCAGTATTTT	CATADRGVNTQYF
TRBV15	TRBJ2-1	many	TRBD2	TGTGCCACCAGCCCTCGGGACTACCGCTCCTACAATGAGCAGTTCTTC	CATSPRDYRSYNEQFF
TRBV6-1	TRBJ2-1	many	.	TGTGCCAGCAGTGAGGGGTGGACTAAAGAACTCTTC	CASSEGWTKELF
TRBV7-9	TRBJ2-7	many	TRBD2	TGTGCCAGCGGACTAGCGGGAGGTCAGGAGCAGTACTTC	CASGLAGGQEQYF
TRBV10-3	TRBJ1-1	many	.	TGTGCCATCAGCCCAAGTATGAACACTGAAGCTTTCTTT	CAISPSMNTEAFF
TRBV14	TRBJ2-7	many	.	TGTGCCAGCAGCCAAGTTTGGGTAAGCGAGCAGTACTTC	CASSQVWVSEQYF
TRBV20-1	TRBJ2-4	many	.	TGCAGTGGGGTAGCCAAAAACATTCAGTACTTC	CSGVAKNIQYF
TRBV5-6	TRBJ2-1	many	TRBD2	TGTGCCAGCAGCTTGGCAGCGGGGACCTACAATGAGCAGTTCTTC	CASSLAAGTYNEQFF
TRBV20-1	TRBJ2-7	many	TRBD1	TGCAGTGCCTCTGTGGACGGGACAGGGGTCGACGAGCAGTACTTC	CSASVDGTGVDEQYF
TRBV12-3/TRBV12-4	TRBJ1-1	many	.	TGTGCCAGCAGCCTCGGTGGGGAAACTGAAGCTTTCTTT	CASSLGGETEAFF
TRBV10-2	TRBJ2-1	many	.	TGCGCCAGCTCCCTTAAGTCGAATGAGCAGTTCTTC	CASSLKSNEQFF
TRBV20-1	TRBJ2-3	many	.	TGCAGTGCTAGAGATCTGGACAGCCTCACAGATACGCAGTATTTT	CSARDLDSLTDTQYF
TRBV5-1	TRBJ1-2	many	.	TGCGCCAGCAGCTCAGGGGTAGACTATGGCTACACCTTC	CASSSGVDYGYTF
TRBV5-1	TRBJ1-2	many	.	TGCGCCAGCAGCTTGGCCGGGCCGGATGGCTACACCTTC	CASSLAGPDGYTF
TRBV6-1	TRBJ2-7	few	.	TGTGCCAGCAGTGTAAGGGGTGGCGACTACGAGCAGTACTTC	CASSVRGGDYEQYF
TRBV20-1	TRBJ1-2	many	.	TGCAGTGCCTCCGGGACCCAACTCGCCTTCTATGGCTACACCTTC	CSASGTQLAFYGYTF
TRBV2	TRBJ1-2	many	.	TGTGCCAGCAGTGGTCAGGGGATTATTAACTATGGCTACACCTTC	CASSGQGIINYGYTF
TRBV20-1	TRBJ2-7	many	.	TGCAGTGCTAGAGATCACGGCAGTTCTCCCTACGAGCAGTACTTC	CSARDHGSSPYEQYF
TRBV24-1	TRBJ1-5	many	.	TGTGCCCTTCAGCCCCAGCATTTT	CALQPQHF
TRBV5-1	TRBJ2-5	many	.	TGCGCCAGCAGCTTGGAGACAGAAGAGACCCAGTACTTC	CASSLETEETQYF
TRBV6-2/TRBV6-3	TRBJ1-5	many	TRBD1	TGTGCCAGCAGTTACTCGACGACAGGGGAGGAGGACCAGCCCCAGCATTTT	CASSYSTTGEEDQPQHF
TRBV7-2	TRBJ2-1	few	.	TGTGCCAGCAGCATTCGATCTTTGGGGGCCTACAATGAGCAGTTCTTC	CASSIRSLGAYNEQFF
TRBV12-3/TRBV12-4	TRBJ1-2	few	TRBD1	TGTGCCAGCTCCCCCCCAGGACAGGGAGAATATGGCTACACCTTC	CASSPPGQGEYGYTF
TRBV24-1	TRBJ2-7	many	TRBD1	TGTGCCACCAGTGACCACAGGGGAGTACTCTACGAGCAGTACTTC	CATSDHRGVLYEQYF
TRBV5-1	TRBJ2-7	many	.	TGCGCCAGCAGCTTGCTAGGGAGCCACGAGCAGTACTTC	CASSLLGSHEQYF
TRBV7-2	TRBJ1-2	many	.	TGTGCCAGCAGCTTAGGGGAGGGAATTTATGGCTACACCTTC	CASSLGEGIYGYTF
TRBV7-8	TRBJ2-1	many	TRBD2	TGTGCCAGCAGCCCGGGACTAGCGGGAAGTAGTTTGTGGTCCTACAATGAGCAGTTCTTC	CASSPGLAGSSLWSYNEQFF